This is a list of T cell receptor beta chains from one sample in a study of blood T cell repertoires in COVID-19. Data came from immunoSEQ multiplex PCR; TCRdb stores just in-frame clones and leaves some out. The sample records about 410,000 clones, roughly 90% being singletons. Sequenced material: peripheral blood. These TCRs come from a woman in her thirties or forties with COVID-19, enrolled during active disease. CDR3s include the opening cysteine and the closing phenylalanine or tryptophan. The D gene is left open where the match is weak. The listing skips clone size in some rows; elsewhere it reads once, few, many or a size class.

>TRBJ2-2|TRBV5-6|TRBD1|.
CASSLILDRDTGELFF
TGTGCCAGCAGCTTGATATTGGACAGGGACACCGGGGAGCTGTTTTTT
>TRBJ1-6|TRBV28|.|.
CASSLEYSPLHF
TGTGCCAGCAGTTTAGAGTATTCACCCCTCCACTTT
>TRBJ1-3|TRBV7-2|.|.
CASSPQSSGNTIYF
TGTGCCAGCAGCCCACAGAGCTCTGGAAACACCATATATTTT
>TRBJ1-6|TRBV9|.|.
CASSVDPQVNSPLHF
TGTGCCAGCAGCGTAGATCCCCAGGTTAATTCACCCCTCCACTTT
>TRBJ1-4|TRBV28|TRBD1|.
CASSVRQGIATNEKLFF
TGTGCCAGCAGTGTCAGACAGGGGATTGCAACTAATGAAAAACTGTTTTTT
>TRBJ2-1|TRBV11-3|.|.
CASSARLVSPEQFF
TGTGCCAGCAGCGCCCGACTAGTCAGTCCTGAGCAGTTCTTC
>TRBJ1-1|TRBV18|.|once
CASSPPGRGEAFF
TGTGCCAGCTCACCACCGGGGAGGGGGGAAGCTTTCTTT
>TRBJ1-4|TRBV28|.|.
CASSPFSATNEKLFF
TGTGCCAGCAGTCCCTTCAGTGCAACTAATGAAAAACTGTTTTTT
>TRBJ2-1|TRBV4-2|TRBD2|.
CASSQDWGLAGGLNEQFF
TGTGCCAGCAGCCAAGATTGGGGACTAGCGGGGGGGCTCAATGAGCAGTTCTTC
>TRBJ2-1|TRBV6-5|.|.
CASKKLRGHNEQFF
TGTGCCAGTAAGAAGCTCAGGGGTCACAATGAGCAGTTCTTC
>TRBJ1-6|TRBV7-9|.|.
CASSSTQGRDSPLHF
TGTGCCAGCAGCTCCACCCAGGGAAGGGATTCACCCCTCCACTTT
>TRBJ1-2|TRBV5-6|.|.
CASSFAGGYTF
TGTGCCAGCAGCTTTGCGGGCGGCTACACCTTC
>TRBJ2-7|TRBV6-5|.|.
CASTAGPREQYF
TGTGCCAGCACCGCAGGTCCTCGAGAGCAGTACTTC
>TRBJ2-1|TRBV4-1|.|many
CASSQDPQGEAYNEQFF
TGCGCCAGCAGCCAAGATCCGCAGGGGGAGGCCTACAATGAGCAGTTCTTC
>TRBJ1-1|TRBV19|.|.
CASSILSTGTRNTEAFF
TGTGCCAGTAGTATTTTAAGTACAGGTACCCGAAACACTGAAGCTTTCTTT
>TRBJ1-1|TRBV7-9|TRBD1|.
CASSWGQAATEAFF
TGTGCCAGCAGCTGGGGACAGGCGGCCACTGAAGCTTTCTTT
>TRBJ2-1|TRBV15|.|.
CATSRDLAEGRSGEQFF
TGTGCCACCAGCAGAGATCTTGCGGAGGGGAGGTCTGGTGAGCAGTTCTTC
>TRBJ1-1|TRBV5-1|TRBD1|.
CASSGRTGDDTEAFF
TGCGCCAGCAGCGGGAGGACAGGGGATGACACTGAAGCTTTCTTT
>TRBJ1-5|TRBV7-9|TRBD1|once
CASSTDRGQPQHF
TGTGCCAGCAGCACGGACAGGGGTCAGCCCCAGCATTTT
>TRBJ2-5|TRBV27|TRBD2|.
CASSPHPSAGGETQYF
TGTGCCAGCAGTCCCCACCCCTCAGCGGGGGGGGAGACCCAGTACTTC
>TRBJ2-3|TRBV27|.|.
CASRGLGVKDTQYF
TGTGCCAGCAGGGGACTGGGGGTGAAGGATACGCAGTATTTT
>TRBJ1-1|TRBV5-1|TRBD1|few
CASTTGTGNTEAFF
TGCGCCAGCACCACAGGGACAGGGAACACTGAAGCTTTCTTT
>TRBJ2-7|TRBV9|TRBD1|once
CASSVGGGTGAGEQYF
TGTGCCAGCAGCGTAGGGGGAGGGACAGGGGCCGGAGAGCAGTACTTC
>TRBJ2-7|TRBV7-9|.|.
CASSLASGFYEQYF
TGTGCCAGCAGCTTAGCGTCAGGGTTCTACGAGCAGTACTTC
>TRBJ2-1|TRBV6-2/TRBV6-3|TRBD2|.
CASSLLAGGGNEQFF
TGTGCCAGCAGCTTACTAGCGGGAGGGGGCAATGAGCAGTTCTTC
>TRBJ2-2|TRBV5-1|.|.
CASSLVAGGTGELFF
TGCGCCAGCAGCTTGGTGGCAGGGGGGACCGGGGAGCTGTTTTTT
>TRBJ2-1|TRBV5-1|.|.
CASRAGNEQFF
TGCGCCAGCCGTGCAGGCAATGAGCAGTTCTTC
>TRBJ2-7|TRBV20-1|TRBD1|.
CSASDWRQGVNEQYF
TGCAGTGCTAGTGACTGGAGACAGGGAGTCAACGAGCAGTACTTC
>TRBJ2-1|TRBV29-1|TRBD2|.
CSVEVKGLAGGLYNEQFF
TGCAGCGTTGAAGTAAAGGGACTAGCGGGGGGACTCTACAATGAGCAGTTCTTC
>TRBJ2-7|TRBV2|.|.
CASMVLTEQYF
TGTGCCAGCATGGTCCTAACTGAGCAGTACTTC
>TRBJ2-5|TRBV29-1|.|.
CSGYGGDGETQYF
TGCAGCGGATATGGCGGGGACGGGGAGACCCAGTACTTC
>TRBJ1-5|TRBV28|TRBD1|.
CASTQGSSNQPQHF
TGTGCCAGCACACAGGGGTCGAGCAATCAGCCCCAGCATTTT
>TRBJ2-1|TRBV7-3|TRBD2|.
CASSSSGLAVRDEQFF
TGTGCCAGCAGCTCCTCCGGACTAGCGGTTAGAGATGAGCAGTTCTTC
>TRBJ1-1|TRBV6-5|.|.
CASSRGHNTEAFF
TGTGCCAGCAGTAGAGGACATAACACTGAAGCTTTCTTT
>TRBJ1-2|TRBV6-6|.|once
CASSYPAAGGFDGYTF
TGTGCCAGCAGTTACCCTGCCGCGGGAGGGTTCGATGGCTACACCTTC
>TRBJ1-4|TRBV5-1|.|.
CASRSYLASNEKLFF
TGCGCCAGCAGGTCTTACCTAGCTTCTAATGAAAAACTGTTTTTT
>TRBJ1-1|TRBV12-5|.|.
CASARGIVNTEAFF
TGTGCTAGTGCTCGGGGGATAGTGAACACTGAAGCTTTCTTT
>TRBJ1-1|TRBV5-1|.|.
CASSLRGGRTEAFF
TGCGCCAGCAGCTTGCGAGGAGGTCGCACTGAAGCTTTCTTT
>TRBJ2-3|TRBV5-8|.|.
CASSIRTVPGTDTQYF
TGTGCCAGCAGCATAAGGACAGTACCTGGCACAGATACGCAGTATTTT
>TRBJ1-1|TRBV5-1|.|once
CASSLGGSTEAFF
TGCGCCAGCAGCTTAGGGGGATCCACTGAAGCTTTCTTT
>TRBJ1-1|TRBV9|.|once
CASSVAAGANTEAFF
TGTGCCAGCAGCGTAGCGGCAGGGGCGAACACTGAAGCTTTCTTT
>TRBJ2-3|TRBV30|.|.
CACNTDTQYF
TGTGCCTGTAACACAGATACGCAGTATTTT
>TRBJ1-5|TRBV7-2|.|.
CASSFIGQPQHF
TGTGCCAGCAGCTTTATCGGGCAGCCCCAGCATTTT